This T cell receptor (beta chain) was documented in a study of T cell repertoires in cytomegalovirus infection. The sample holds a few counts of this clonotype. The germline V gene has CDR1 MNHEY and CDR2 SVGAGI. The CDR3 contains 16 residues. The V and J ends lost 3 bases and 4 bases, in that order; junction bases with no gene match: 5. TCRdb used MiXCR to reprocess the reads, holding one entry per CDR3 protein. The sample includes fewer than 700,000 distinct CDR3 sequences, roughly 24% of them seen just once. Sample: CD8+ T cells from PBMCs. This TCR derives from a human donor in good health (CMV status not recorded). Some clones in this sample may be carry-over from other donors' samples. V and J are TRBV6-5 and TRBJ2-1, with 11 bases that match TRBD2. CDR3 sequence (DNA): TGTGCCAGCAGTTATGCTAGCGGGGGGCCATACAATGAGCAGTTCTTC. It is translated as CASSYASGGPYNEQFF.